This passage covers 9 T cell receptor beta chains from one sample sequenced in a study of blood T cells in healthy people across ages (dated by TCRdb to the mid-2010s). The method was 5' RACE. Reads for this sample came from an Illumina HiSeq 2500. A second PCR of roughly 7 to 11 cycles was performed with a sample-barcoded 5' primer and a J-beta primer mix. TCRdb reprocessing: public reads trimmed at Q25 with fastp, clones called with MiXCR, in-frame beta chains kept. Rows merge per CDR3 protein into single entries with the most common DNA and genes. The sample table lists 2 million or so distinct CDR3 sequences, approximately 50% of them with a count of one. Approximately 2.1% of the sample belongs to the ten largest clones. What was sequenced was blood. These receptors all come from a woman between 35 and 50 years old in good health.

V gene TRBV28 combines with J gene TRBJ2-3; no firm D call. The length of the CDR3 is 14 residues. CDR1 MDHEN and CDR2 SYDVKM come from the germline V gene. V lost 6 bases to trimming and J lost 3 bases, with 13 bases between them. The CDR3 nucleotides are TGTGCCAGCAGCCCTATCGAGAGGACAGATACGCAGTATTTT. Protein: CASSPIERTDTQYF.

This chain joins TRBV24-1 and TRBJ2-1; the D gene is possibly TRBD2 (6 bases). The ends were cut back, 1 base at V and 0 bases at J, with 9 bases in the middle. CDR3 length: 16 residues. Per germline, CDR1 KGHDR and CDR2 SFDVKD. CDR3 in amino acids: CATSDFRGDSYNEQFF. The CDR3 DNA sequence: TGTGCCACCAGTGATTTTCGCGGGGACTCCTACAATGAGCAGTTCTTC.

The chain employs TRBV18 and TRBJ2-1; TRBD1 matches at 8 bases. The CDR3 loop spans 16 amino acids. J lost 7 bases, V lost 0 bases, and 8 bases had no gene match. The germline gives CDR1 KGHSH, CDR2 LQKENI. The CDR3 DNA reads TGTGCCAGCTCACCACCTGACAGGGGAGTGATAAATGAGCAGTTCTTC. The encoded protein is CASSPPDRGVINEQFF.

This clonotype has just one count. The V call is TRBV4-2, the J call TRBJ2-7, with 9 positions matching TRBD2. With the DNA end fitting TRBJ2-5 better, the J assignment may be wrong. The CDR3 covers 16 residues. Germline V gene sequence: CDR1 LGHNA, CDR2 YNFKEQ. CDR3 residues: CASSQGGGALVETQYF. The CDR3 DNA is TGTGCCAGCAGCCAAGGCGGGGGGGCCCTCGTAGAGACCCAGTACTTC.

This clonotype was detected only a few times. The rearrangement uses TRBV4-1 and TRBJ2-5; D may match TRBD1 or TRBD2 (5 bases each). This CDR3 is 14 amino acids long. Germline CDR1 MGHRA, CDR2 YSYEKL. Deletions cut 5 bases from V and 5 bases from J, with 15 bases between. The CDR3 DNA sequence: TGCGCCAGCAGCGCCTCGTCGGGGCTGGAGACCCAGTACTTC. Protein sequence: CASSASSGLETQYF.

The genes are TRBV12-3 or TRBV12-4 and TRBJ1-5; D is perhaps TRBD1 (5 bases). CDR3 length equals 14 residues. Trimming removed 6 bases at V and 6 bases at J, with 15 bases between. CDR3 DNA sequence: TGTGCCAGCAGCCGCGGGACCGTGGGTCAGCCCCAGCATTTT. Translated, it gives CASSRGTVGQPQHF.

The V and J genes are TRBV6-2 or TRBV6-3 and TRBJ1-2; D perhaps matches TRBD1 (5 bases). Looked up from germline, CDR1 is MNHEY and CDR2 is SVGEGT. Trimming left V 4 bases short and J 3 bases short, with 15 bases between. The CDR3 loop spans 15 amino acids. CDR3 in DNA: TGTGCCAGCAGTTTCCCGGAGACAGCCTACTATGGCTACACCTTC. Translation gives CASSFPETAYYGYTF.

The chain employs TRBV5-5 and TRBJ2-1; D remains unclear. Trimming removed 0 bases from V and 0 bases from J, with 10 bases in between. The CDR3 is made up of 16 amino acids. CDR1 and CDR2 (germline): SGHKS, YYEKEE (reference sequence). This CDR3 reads CASSLGSSSSYNEQFF. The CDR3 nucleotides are TGTGCCAGCAGCTTGGGGTCTTCTAGCTCCTACAATGAGCAGTTCTTC. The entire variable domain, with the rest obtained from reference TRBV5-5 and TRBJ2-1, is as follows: DAGVTQSPTHLIKTRGQQVTLRCSPISGHKSVSWYQQVLGQGPQFIFQYYEKEERGRGNFPDRFSARQFPNYSSELNVNALLLGDSALYLCASSLGSSSSYNEQFFGPGTRLTVL.

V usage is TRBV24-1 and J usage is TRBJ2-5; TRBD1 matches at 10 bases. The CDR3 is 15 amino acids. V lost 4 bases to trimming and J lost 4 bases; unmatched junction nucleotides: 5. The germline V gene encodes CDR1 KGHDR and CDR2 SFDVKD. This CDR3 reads CATSEGDRGGETQYF. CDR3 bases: TGTGCCACCAGTGAAGGGGACAGGGGAGGAGAGACCCAGTACTTC.